The TCR beta chain described here comes from a study of CD8+CD57+ T cells in acquired aplastic anemia. Study-wide context: Sorted cells (CD4+ and CD8+) yielded DNA amounts that averaged about 3.1 ug.

V lost 5 bases to trimming and J lost 5 bases; unmatched junction nucleotides: 13. The CDR3 runs 15 residues. Germline V gene lookup returns CDR1 SQVTM and CDR2 ANQGSEA. With regard to this clonotype: The target antigen is unknown.

An expansion of CD8+CD57+ cells by flow cytometry had been shown in patients chosen for sequencing. CDR3 and TCR beta VDJ profiling relied on a genomic DNA template. TCRdb re-called the reads through MiXCR, storing one row per CDR3 protein. This table has 200,000 or so distinct CDR3 sequences, around 49% appearing once. General study points: Almost 30 shared CD8+ CDR3s appeared highly expressed within patients' immunodominant clones. The CD8+ Simpson's diversity of patients and controls was not significantly different.

The chain couples TRBV29-1 to TRBJ1-2; 8 bases match TRBD1. Material: sorted CD4+, CD8+, or CD8+CD57+ T cells (not recorded which) from PBMCs. The source is a human donor with aplastic anemia. CDR3 amino acids: CSVQYRGNVEYGYTF. For the CDR3, the DNA is TGCAGCGTTCAATACAGGGGGAACGTAGAGTATGGCTACACCTTC. The complete variable domain, with remaining parts taken from reference TRBV29-1 and TRBJ1-2, reads SAVISQKPSRDICQRGTSLTIQCQVDSQVTMMFWYRQQPGQSLTLIATANQGSEATYESGFVIDKFPISRPNLTFSTLTVSNMSPEDSSIYLCSVQYRGNVEYGYTFGSGTRLTVV.